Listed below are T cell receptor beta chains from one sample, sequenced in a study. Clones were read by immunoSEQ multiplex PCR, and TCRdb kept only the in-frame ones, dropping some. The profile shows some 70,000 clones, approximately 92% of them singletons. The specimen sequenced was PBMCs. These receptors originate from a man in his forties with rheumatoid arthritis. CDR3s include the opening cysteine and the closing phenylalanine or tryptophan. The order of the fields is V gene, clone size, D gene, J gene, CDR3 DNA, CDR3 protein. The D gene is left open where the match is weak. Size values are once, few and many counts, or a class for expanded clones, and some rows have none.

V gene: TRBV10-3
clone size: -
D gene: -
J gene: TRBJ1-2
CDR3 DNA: TGTGCCACCTCCGGGAGCGACTATGGCTACACCTTC
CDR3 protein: CATSGSDYGYTF

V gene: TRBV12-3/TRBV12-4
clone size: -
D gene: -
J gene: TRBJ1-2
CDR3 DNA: TGTGCCAGCAGTCAACAGGGTTATGGCTACACCTTC
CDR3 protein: CASSQQGYGYTF

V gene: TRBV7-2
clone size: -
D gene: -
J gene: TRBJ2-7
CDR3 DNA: TGTGCCAGCAGCTCCAGAACAGGATCCTACGAGCAGTACTTC
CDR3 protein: CASSSRTGSYEQYF

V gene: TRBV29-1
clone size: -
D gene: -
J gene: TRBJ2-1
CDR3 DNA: TGCAGCGTTGGAGGCTCCTACAATGAGCAGTTCTTC
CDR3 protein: CSVGGSYNEQFF

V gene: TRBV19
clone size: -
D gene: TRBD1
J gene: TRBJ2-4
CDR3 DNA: TGTGCCAGCCTACCTACTCCGGGACAGGTCAAGGGGGCCAAAAACATTCAGTACTTC
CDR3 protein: CASLPTPGQVKGAKNIQYF

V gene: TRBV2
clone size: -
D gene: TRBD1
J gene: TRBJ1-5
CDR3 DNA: TGTGCCAGTGGACAGGAGTATCAGCCCCAGCATTTT
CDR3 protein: CASGQEYQPQHF

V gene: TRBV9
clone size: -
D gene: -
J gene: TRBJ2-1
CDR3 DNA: TGTGCCAGCAGCGTACAGGGTTACAATGAGCAGTTCTTC
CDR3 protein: CASSVQGYNEQFF

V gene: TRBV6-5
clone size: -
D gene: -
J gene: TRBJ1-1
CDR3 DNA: TGTGCCAGCAGCCAGTTACCTGACGGGAACACTGAAGCTTTCTTT
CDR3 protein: CASSQLPDGNTEAFF

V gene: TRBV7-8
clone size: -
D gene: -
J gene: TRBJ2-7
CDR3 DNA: TGTGCCAGCAGCTTAGCGCGTGGCGGGGCACTTGAGGAGCAGTACTTC
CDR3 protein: CASSLARGGALEEQYF

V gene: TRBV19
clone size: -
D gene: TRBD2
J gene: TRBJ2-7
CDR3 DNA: TGTGCCAGTAGTATAGGAGGAGCGGGACCCTACGAGCAGTACTTC
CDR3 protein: CASSIGGAGPYEQYF

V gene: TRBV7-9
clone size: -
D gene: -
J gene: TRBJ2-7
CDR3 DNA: TGTGCCAGCAGCGCGAACACAAAGACCTCCTACGAGCAGTACTTC
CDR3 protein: CASSANTKTSYEQYF

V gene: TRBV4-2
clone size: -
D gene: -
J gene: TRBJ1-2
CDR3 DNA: TGTGCCAGCAGCCGCGACAGGTCCTATGGCTACACCTTC
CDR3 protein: CASSRDRSYGYTF

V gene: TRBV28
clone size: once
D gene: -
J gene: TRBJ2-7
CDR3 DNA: TGTGCCAGCACCACGACTAGGGACGAGCAGTACTTC
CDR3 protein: CASTTTRDEQYF

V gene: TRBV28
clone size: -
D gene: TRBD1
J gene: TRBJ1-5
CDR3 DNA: TGTGCCAGCAGACAACCGGGACAGGGGCATCAGCCCCAGCATTTT
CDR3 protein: CASRQPGQGHQPQHF

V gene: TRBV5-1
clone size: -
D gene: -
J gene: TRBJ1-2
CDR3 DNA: TGCGCCAGCAGCAAAATGGTGTCGGGGGGCAACGACTACACCTTC
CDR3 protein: CASSKMVSGGNDYTF

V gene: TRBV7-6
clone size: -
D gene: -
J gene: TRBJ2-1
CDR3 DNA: TGTGCCAGCAGCCTTTGGGACAATACAAATGAGCAGTTCTTC
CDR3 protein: CASSLWDNTNEQFF

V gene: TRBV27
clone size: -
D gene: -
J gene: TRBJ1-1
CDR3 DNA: TGTGCCAGCAGTTTCGACTATTACAGACCCGAAGCTTTCTTT
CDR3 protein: CASSFDYYRPEAFF

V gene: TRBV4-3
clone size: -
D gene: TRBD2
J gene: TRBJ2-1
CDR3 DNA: TGCGCCAGCAGCCAAGGGGGAGGGGGGCCTAGCGGGAGTGGTGAGCAGTTCTTC
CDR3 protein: CASSQGGGGPSGSGEQFF

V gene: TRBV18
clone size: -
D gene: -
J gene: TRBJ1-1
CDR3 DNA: TGTGCCAGCTCCCGAGGACAGCCGAATGAAGCTTTCTTT
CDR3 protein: CASSRGQPNEAFF

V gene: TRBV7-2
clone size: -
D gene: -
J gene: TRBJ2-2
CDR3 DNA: TGTGCCAGCAGCGGGCGGCGGCAGAACACCGGGGAGCTGTTTTTT
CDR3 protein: CASSGRRQNTGELFF

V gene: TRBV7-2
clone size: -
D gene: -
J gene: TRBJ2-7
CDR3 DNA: TGTGCCAGCAGCTTAGGACTAGTGTTCTCCTACGAGCAGTACTTC
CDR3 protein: CASSLGLVFSYEQYF

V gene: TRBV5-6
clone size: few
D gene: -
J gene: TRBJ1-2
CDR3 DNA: TGTGCCAGCAGCCAAATAACAGGGAGTGGCTACACCTTC
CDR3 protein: CASSQITGSGYTF

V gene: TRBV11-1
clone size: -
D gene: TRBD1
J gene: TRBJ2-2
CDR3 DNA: TGTGCCAGCAGCTTTGGACAGGGGGCGCCTACCGGGGAGCTGTTTTTT
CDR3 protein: CASSFGQGAPTGELFF

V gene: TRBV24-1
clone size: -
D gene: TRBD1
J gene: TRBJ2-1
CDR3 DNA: TGTGCCACCAGTGATTCGTTATTACGACAGGGTATGAATGAGCAGTTCTTC
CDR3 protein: CATSDSLLRQGMNEQFF

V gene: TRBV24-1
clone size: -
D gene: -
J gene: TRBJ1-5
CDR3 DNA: TGTGCCACCAGTGACCTGAATAGCAATCAGCCCCAGCATTTT
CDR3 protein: CATSDLNSNQPQHF

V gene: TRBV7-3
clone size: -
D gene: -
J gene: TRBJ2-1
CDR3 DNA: TGTGCCAGCAGCTTAGGGAACACCAGGGGAGAGCAGTTCTTC
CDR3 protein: CASSLGNTRGEQFF

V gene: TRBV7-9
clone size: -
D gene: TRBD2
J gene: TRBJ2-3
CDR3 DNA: TGTGCCAGCAGCTTAAGGGCGGGAGCGGATACGCAGTATTTT
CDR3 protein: CASSLRAGADTQYF

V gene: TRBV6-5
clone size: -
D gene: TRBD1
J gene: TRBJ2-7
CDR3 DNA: TGTGCCAGCCGAGACAGGGGGCGTCCCTACGAGCAGTACTTC
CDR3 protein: CASRDRGRPYEQYF

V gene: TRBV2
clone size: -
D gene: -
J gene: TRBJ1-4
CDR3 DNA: TGTGCCAGCAGGGACAGTCCTAATGAAAAACTGTTTTTT
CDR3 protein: CASRDSPNEKLFF

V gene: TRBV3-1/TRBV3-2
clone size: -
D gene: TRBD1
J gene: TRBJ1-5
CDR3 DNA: TGTGCCAGCAGCCAAGGTACAGGGGGCTATCAGCCCCAGCATTTT
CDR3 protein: CASSQGTGGYQPQHF

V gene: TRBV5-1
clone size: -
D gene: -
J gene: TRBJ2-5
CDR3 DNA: TGCGCCAGCAGCTCAGGGGCGCCGGAGCAAGAGACCCAGTACTTC
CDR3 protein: CASSSGAPEQETQYF

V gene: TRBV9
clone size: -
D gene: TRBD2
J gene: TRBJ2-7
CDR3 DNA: TGTGCCAGCAGCCCCAGGTTAGCGGGAATCTACGAGCAGTACTTC
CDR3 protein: CASSPRLAGIYEQYF

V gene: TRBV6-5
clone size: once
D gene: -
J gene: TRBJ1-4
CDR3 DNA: TGTGCCAGCAGGGCATCAGGGTTCCAACTGTTTTTT
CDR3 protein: CASRASGFQLFF

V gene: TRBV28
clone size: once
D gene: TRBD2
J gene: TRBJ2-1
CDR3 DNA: TGTGCCAGCAGTCCCCCCGGACTAGCGGGAGGGCCGAGCTCCTACAATGAGCAGTTCTTC
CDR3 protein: CASSPPGLAGGPSSYNEQFF

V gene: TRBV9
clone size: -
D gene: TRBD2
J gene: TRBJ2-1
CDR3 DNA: TGTGCCAGCAGCACCCCACCAGCGGGAGCTGGCAATGAGCAGTTCTTC
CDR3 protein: CASSTPPAGAGNEQFF

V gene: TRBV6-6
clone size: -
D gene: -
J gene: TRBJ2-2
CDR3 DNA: TGTGCCAGCAGACCCCGGACAACGAACACCGGGGAGCTGTTTTTT
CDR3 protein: CASRPRTTNTGELFF

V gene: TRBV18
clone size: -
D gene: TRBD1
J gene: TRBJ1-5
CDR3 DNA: TGTGCCAGCTCACCACCGGGGACAGAGGGAAGCAATCAGCCCCAGCATTTT
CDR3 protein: CASSPPGTEGSNQPQHF

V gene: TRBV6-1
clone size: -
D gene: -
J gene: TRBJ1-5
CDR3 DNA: TGTGCCAGCAGTGAGGGCAATCAGCCCCAGCATTTT
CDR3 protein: CASSEGNQPQHF

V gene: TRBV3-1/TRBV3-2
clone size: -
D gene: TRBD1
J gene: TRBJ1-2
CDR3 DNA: TGTGCCAGCAGCCAAGGGACAGGGGGGAAGGCTGGCTACACCTTC
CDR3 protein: CASSQGTGGKAGYTF

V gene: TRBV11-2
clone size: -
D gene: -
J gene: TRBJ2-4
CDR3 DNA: TGTGCCAGCAGTACAGAGTACGGGGCGGGAAACATTCAGTACTTC
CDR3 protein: CASSTEYGAGNIQYF

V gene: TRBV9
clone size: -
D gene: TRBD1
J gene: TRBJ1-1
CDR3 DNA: TGTGCCAGCAGCGCCCGCCGGGACAGGGCCGATGAAGCTTTCTTT
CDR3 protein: CASSARRDRADEAFF

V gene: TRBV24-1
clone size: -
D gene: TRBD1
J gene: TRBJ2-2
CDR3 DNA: TGTGCCACCAGTGATTTGATGACAGGGGGAATCACCGGGGAGCTGTTTTTT
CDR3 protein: CATSDLMTGGITGELFF

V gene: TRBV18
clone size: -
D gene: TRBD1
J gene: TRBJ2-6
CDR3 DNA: TGTGCCAGCTCAAGGGACAGGGGGATCGGGGCCAACGTCCTGACTTTC
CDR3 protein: CASSRDRGIGANVLTF

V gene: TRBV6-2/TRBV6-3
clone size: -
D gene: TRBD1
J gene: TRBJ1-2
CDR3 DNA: TGTGCCAGCAGTTCGACGACAGGGGGTAACTATGGCTACACCTTC
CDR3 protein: CASSSTTGGNYGYTF

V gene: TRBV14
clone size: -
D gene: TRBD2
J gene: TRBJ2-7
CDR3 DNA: TGTGCCAGCAGCTCCGGGCCCGGGAGGGAGCAGTACTTC
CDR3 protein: CASSSGPGREQYF

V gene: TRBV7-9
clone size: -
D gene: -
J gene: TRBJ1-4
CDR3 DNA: TGTGCCAGCAGCTTAGCGTCAGGGGAAAAACTGTTTTTT
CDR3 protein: CASSLASGEKLFF

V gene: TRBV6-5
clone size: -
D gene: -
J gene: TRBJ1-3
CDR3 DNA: TGTGCCAGCAGTTCCGACCGTTACTCTGGAAACACCATATATTTT
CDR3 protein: CASSSDRYSGNTIYF

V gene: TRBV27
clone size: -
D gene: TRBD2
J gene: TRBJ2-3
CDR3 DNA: TGTGCCAGCAAAATCGGACTAGCGGGAGATGTCACAGATACGCAGTATTTT
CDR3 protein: CASKIGLAGDVTDTQYF

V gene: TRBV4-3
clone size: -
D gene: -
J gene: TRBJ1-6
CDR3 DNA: TGCGCCAGCAGCCAATTTGGGGAGAAAACTTCACCCCTCCACTTT
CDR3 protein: CASSQFGEKTSPLHF

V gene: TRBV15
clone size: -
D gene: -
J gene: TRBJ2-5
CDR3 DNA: TGTGCCACCAGCAGAGTATTCGCGGCATTTGTAGAGACCCAGTACTTC
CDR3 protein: CATSRVFAAFVETQYF